A single sample gave rise to the 19 T cell receptor beta chains below, sequenced in a study of T cells in Graves' hyperthyroidism and ophthalmopathy. Using RNA transcripts as the source, TCR beta CDR3 regions were amplified. The primer set for the first-round RT-PCR of the TCR CDR3 was HTBI. One entry per CDR3 protein results from TCRdb running MiXCR on the multiplex PCR reads. The repertoire holds roughly 500,000 distinct CDR3 sequences, with approximately 48% as singletons. Sequencing input: peripheral blood or thyroid tissue (not recorded which). The receptors come from an adult woman with Graves' disease, either hyperthyroidism or ophthalmopathy (not recorded which).

The chain carries TRBV5-4 and TRBJ1-6; the D is unclear. CDR1 and CDR2 from the germline V gene are SGHNT and YYREEE (reference sequence). The CDR3 runs 14 residues. V lost 3 bases to trimming and J lost 10 bases, with 14 bases between them. In DNA form, the CDR3 reads TGTGCCAGCAGCTCTCTGGGAACGGGATCACCCCTCCACTTT. The encoded protein is CASSSLGTGSPLHF.

The chain uses TRBV7-9 and TRBJ2-7, with D perhaps TRBD1 or TRBD2 (5 bases each). The CDR3 is 12 residues long. Trimming took 2 bases from V and 6 from J, leaving 8 bases between them. Germline lookup yields CDR1 SEHNR and CDR2 FQNEAQ (reference sequence). This CDR3 reads CASSLQGPEQYF. CDR3 DNA sequence: TGTGCCAGCAGCTTACAGGGACCCGAGCAGTACTTC.

The V gene is TRBV10-3, the J gene TRBJ2-7; TRBD1 agrees at 8 bases. The V gene end was trimmed by 10 bases and the J gene end by 3 bases; junction bases not matched to a gene: 11. Per the germline V gene, CDR1 is ENHRY and CDR2 is SYGVKD. The CDR3 consists of 14 residues. This CDR3 reads CATIPTGAHYEQYF. The CDR3 DNA is TGTGCCACGATTCCGACAGGGGCTCACTACGAGCAGTACTTC.

This chain links TRBV7-9 with TRBJ1-5, with a tentative D call TRBD1 (5 bases). Trimming took 6 bases from V and 6 from J, leaving 12 bases between them. The germline CDR1 and CDR2 sequences are SEHNR and FQNEAQ (reference sequence). The CDR3 runs 13 residues. CDR3 sequence reads: CASSAQGGQPQHF. CDR3 coding DNA: TGTGCCAGCAGTGCCCAGGGCGGTCAGCCCCAGCATTTT.

V gene TRBV2 combines with J gene TRBJ2-7; a weak D match, TRBD2 (5 bases). Trimming shortened V by 5 bases and J by 3 bases, and 17 bases separated the two germline ends. Germline lookup yields CDR1 SNHLY and CDR2 FYNNEI. The CDR3 has 15 residues. CDR3 loop: CASSPRWERYYEQYF. The CDR3 DNA reads TGTGCCAGCAGTCCCAGGTGGGAGCGATACTACGAGCAGTACTTC.

The V gene is TRBV5-1, the J gene TRBJ1-4; 7 nucleotides agree with TRBD2. The tail of the sequence fits TRBJ2-2 better, so the J call may be wrong. The CDR3 has 15 amino acids. Germline CDR1 is SGHRS and CDR2 is YFSETQ. The CDR3 here is CASSLASGTTGELFF. CDR3 in DNA: TGCGCCAGCAGCTTGGCGAGCGGGACCACCGGGGAGCTGTTTTTT.

V gene TRBV20-1 combines with J gene TRBJ1-3; 7 bases match TRBD1. V lost 4 bases to trimming and J lost 5 bases; unmatched junction nucleotides: 8. CDR3 length: 14 residues. Germline values: CDR1 DFQATT, CDR2 SNEGSKA (reference sequence). This CDR3 reads CSATRQGTRNTIYF. For the CDR3, the DNA is TGCAGTGCTACACGACAGGGCACAAGAAACACCATATATTTT.

This chain joins TRBV5-1 and TRBJ1-2; no reliable D call. Germline loops: CDR1 SGHRS, CDR2 YFSETQ. Trimming shortened V by 0 bases and J by 10 bases, and 22 bases separated the two germline ends. The CDR3 contains 16 residues. The CDR3 nucleotides read TGCGCCAGCAGCTTGGATGGACTGAGAGATGGCTACACCTACACCTTC. Residues: CASSLDGLRDGYTYTF. Full variable domain (outside the CDR3, taken from reference TRBV5-1 and TRBJ1-2): KAGVTQTPRYLIKTRGQQVTLSCSPISGHRSVSWYQQTPGQGLQFLFEYFSETQRNKGNFPGRFSGRQFSNSRSEMNVSTLELGDSALYLCASSLDGLRDGYTYTFGSGTRLTVV.

In its sample, this clonotype was seen a few times. V gene TRBV24-1 combines with J gene TRBJ1-1; D not resolved. V was cut by 12 bases and J by 7 bases, with 14 bases left in between. Per the germline V gene, CDR1 is KGHDR and CDR2 is SFDVKD. This CDR3 has 11 amino acids. CDR3 sequence reads: CAPSRRNEAFF. The CDR3 DNA reads TGTGCCCCGAGTAGGCGGAATGAAGCTTTCTTT.

The V call is TRBV29-1, the J call TRBJ2-7, with D perhaps TRBD1 (6 bases). Trimming cost V 8 bases and J 2 bases, with 16 bases left between them. Germline CDR1 SQVTM, CDR2 ANQGSEA. This CDR3 contains 13 residues. DNA for the CDR3: TGCAGCTTAGTGGGACAAACACCCTACGAGCAGTACTTC. This codes for CSLVGQTPYEQYF.

The chain couples TRBV7-8 to TRBJ1-6, with D possibly matching TRBD1 (6 bases). Trimming took 7 bases from V and 6 from J, leaving 13 bases between them. Germline CDR1 SGHVS, CDR2 FQNEAQ. There are 14 residues in the CDR3. The CDR3 DNA follows: TGTGCCAGCAAGGACAGCAGCCCTAATTCACCCCTCCACTTT. Protein: CASKDSSPNSPLHF.

The chain employs TRBV18 and TRBJ1-1; tentative D call: TRBD1 (5 bases). The germline gives CDR1 KGHSH, CDR2 LQKENI. The CDR3 has 14 amino acids. V dropped 3 bases and J dropped 1 base, with 9 bases sitting between them. CDR3: CASSPDITNTEAFF. CDR3 DNA sequence: TGTGCCAGCTCACCGGACATAACGAACACTGAAGCTTTCTTT.

This clonotype came up many times. The CDR3 bases are TGTGCCACCAGCGGTTTGGGGGTAGACTATGGCTACACCTTC. It specifies CATSGLGVDYGYTF. The rearrangement links TRBV15 to TRBJ1-2; D is possibly TRBD1 (5 bases). V shed 5 bases and J shed 3 bases, with 13 bases lying between them. The CDR3 runs 14 residues. CDR1 and CDR2 (germline): LNHNV, YYDKDF (reference sequence).

This clonotype was counted between two and nine times. V and J are TRBV7-9 and TRBJ2-7; TRBD1 matches at 7 bases. The CDR3 has 14 amino acids. Trimming at V came to 3 bases and at J to 3 bases, leaving 5 bases not matched to a gene. The V gene's germline CDR1 is SEHNR and CDR2 FQNEAQ (reference sequence). The CDR3 nucleotides are TGTGCCAGCAGCTTGCCCGGACAGGACTACGAGCAGTACTTC. Amino acids: CASSLPGQDYEQYF.

This clonotype was seen a handful of times. The chain uses TRBV5-1 and TRBJ1-2; D not certain. CDR1 is SGHRS, CDR2 YFSETQ, per germline. CDR3 size: 13 residues. V was clipped by 0 bases and J by 12 bases, with 15 bases between them. CDR3: CASSLDPGSGNTF. The CDR3 nucleotides are TGCGCCAGCAGCTTGGACCCGGGCTCTGGAAACACCTTC.

The chain couples TRBV29-1 to TRBJ2-3, with a tentative D call TRBD1 (6 bases). The CDR3 has 14 amino acids. V lost 7 bases and J 7 bases, leaving 21 bases between the germline ends. CDR1 and CDR2 from the germline V gene are SQVTM and ANQGSEA. The CDR3 loop is CSANPGQGGYTQYF. CDR3 nucleotides: TGCAGCGCCAACCCGGGACAAGGGGGATATACGCAGTATTTT.

About this clonotype itself: Since a much larger clone is just one base distant, this may be a read error. V usage is TRBV11-1 and J usage is TRBJ2-5; unclear D gene. In germline, CDR1 is SGHAT, CDR2 FQDESV (reference sequence). This CDR3 has 13 residues. In DNA form, the CDR3 reads TGTGCCGGCAGCCTCACCCGGGAAGAGACCCAGTACTTC. Protein product: CAGSLTREETQYF.

This clonotype was seen ten or more times. The rearrangement links TRBV6-6 to TRBJ1-1; 9 bases fit TRBD1. The CDR3 is 17 amino acids. Germline assignment: CDR1 MNHNY and CDR2 SVGAGI (reference sequence). After removal of 5 bases from V and 1 base from J, the junction contained 11 bases not matched to a gene. CDR3 nucleotide sequence: TGTGCCAGCAGTGAGGACTACAGGGGGCGAGGGAACACTGAAGCTTTCTTT. Amino acids: CASSEDYRGRGNTEAFF.

This clonotype was seen only a few times. The V and J genes are TRBV29-1 and TRBJ2-7; 9 bases map to TRBD2. After removal of 6 bases from V and 5 bases from J, the junction contained 8 bases not matched to a gene. This CDR3 spans 13 amino acids. CDR1 and CDR2 (germline): SQVTM, ANQGSEA. CDR3 sequence reads: CSVKGLAPHEQYF. The CDR3 nucleotides read TGCAGCGTAAAGGGACTAGCTCCCCACGAGCAGTACTTC.